This entry concerns a single T cell receptor (beta chain). What it binds is unknown. The record originates from a study of cytomegalovirus exposure and HLA in healthy donors. Primers: 60 Vbeta forward and 13 Jbeta reverse. Profiled with immunoSEQ multiplex PCR; TCRdb holds only in-frame clones, not every one. Altogether 150,000 to 180,000 clones are present, more than 70% being singletons, with the ten largest covering around 5.6%. This CDR3 is built from 12 residues. Germline V lookup: CDR1 MNHNS, CDR2 SASEGT. Germline trimming cut 6 bases from V and 6 bases from J; bases unmatched to any gene: 5. The study, taken as a whole, reports: Looking again later, the authors saw that most CMV-associated TCR beta chains seemed HLA-restricted. The classifier was said to identify cytomegalovirus status with high specificity and sensitivity. The study flagged around 160 TCR beta chains as cytomegalovirus-associated.

The specimen was PBMCs. This receptor was taken from a woman in her thirties or forties in good health and CMV-seropositive. The chain uses TRBV6-1 and TRBJ2-7, with 7 bases matching TRBD2. CDR3 nucleotides: TGTGCCAGCAGGTTAGGCGGGGGCGAGCAGTACTTC. Translated: CASRLGGGEQYF.